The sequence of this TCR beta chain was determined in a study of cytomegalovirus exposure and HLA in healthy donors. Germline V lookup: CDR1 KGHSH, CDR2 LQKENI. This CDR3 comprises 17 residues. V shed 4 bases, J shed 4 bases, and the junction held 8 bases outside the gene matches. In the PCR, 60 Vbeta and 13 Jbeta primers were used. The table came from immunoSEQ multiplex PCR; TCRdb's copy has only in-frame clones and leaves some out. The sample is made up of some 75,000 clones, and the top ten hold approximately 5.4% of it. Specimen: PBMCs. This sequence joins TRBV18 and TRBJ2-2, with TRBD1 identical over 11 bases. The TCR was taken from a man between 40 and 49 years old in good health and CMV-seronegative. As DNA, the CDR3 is TGTGCCAGCTCACGGACAGGGGGCCCCGGTGGCACCGGGGAGCTGTTTTTT. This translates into CASSRTGGPGGTGELFF.